This T cell receptor (beta chain) was found in a study of CD8 T cells in Susac syndrome. Across the study: Five or six sequenced Susac syndrome patients had clinically active disease, while roughly 8 were in remission.

The CDR3 has 14 amino acids. Trimming cost V 6 bases and J 4 bases; bases outside gene matches: 4. Reverse transcription of about 0.5 to 1 ug RNA was performed with random hexamers. immunoSEQ multiplex PCR amplified TCR beta CDR3 across 54 Vbeta, 13 Jbeta. TCRdb reanalysed the immunoSEQ multiplex PCR reads using MiXCR and keeps one entry per CDR3 protein. The sample carries about 240,000 distinct CDR3 sequences, about 95% recorded once. The receptor was isolated from a human donor with Susac syndrome. The sample taken for sequencing was CD4+ T cells from PBMCs. The genes are TRBV12-3 or TRBV12-4 and TRBJ2-5; 11 bases are a match to TRBD2. The CDR3 is CASSLGLAVETQYF. In DNA, the CDR3 is TGTGCCAGCAGCCTGGGACTAGCGGTAGAGACCCAGTACTTC.